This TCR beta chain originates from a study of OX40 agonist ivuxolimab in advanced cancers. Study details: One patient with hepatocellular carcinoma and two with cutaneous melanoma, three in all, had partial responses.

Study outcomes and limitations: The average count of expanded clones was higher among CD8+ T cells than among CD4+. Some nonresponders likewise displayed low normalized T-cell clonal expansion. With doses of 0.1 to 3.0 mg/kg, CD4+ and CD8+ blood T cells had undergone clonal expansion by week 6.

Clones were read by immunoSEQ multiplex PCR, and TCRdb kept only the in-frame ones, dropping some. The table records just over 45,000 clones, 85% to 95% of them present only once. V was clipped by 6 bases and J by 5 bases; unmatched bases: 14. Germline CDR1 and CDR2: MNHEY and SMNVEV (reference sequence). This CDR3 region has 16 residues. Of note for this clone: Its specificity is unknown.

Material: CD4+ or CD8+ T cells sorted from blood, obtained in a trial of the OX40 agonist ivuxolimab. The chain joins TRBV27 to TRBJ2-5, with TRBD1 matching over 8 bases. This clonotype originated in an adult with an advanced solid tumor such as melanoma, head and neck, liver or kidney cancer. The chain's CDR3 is CASRGTGTQGEETQYF. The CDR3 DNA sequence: TGTGCCAGCAGGGGGACCGGGACACAGGGGGAGGAGACCCAGTACTTC.